This record looks at one T cell receptor (beta chain) sequence and its context. Trimming shortened V by 4 bases and J by 10 bases, and 17 bases separated the two germline ends. CDR3 length: 13 residues. CDR1 is SNHLY, CDR2 FYNNEI, per germline. TCR beta CDR3 amplification used RNA transcripts. An initial RT-PCR round employing HTBI primers preceded a second-round multiplex PCR. TCRdb passed the multiplex PCR reads through MiXCR, listing each CDR3 protein once. The sample contains over 650,000 distinct CDR3 sequences, over 40% of which appear only once. This entry comes from a study of Graves' ophthalmopathy and Graves' hyperthyroidism. Overall study context: Peripheral blood was obtained at first diagnosis, ahead of any treatment.

J is TRBJ2-7 and V is TRBV2, with TRBD1 as a possible D gene (6 bases). The TCR comes from an adult man with Graves' ophthalmopathy. Input material: peripheral blood. CDR3 loop: CASSVDRSQPQYF. The CDR3 bases are TGTGCCAGCAGTGTAGACAGGAGTCAGCCCCAGTACTTC.